This T cell receptor beta chain was sequenced during a study of glioma-infiltrating T cells after dendritic cell vaccination. This CDR3 has 17 residues. J was trimmed by 6 bases and V by 5 bases; bases with no gene match: 19. CDR1 SQVTM and CDR2 ANQGSEA come from the germline V gene. Up to 2 ug genomic DNA was used for TCRB CDR3 amplification. Primers: 60 V beta forward and 13 J beta reverse. TCRdb keeps only in-frame clones here, not all; method: immunoSEQ multiplex PCR. This table holds around 96,000 clones, about 80% found once. The material was blood, obtained before dendritic cell vaccination. The chain couples TRBV29-1 to TRBJ1-2; 9 bases align to TRBD1. This clonotype was obtained from a human donor with glioblastoma. This chain's CDR3 is CSVYSRDREGDWHGYTF. The CDR3 DNA follows: TGCAGCGTTTATTCCCGGGACAGGGAAGGTGATTGGCATGGCTACACCTTC.